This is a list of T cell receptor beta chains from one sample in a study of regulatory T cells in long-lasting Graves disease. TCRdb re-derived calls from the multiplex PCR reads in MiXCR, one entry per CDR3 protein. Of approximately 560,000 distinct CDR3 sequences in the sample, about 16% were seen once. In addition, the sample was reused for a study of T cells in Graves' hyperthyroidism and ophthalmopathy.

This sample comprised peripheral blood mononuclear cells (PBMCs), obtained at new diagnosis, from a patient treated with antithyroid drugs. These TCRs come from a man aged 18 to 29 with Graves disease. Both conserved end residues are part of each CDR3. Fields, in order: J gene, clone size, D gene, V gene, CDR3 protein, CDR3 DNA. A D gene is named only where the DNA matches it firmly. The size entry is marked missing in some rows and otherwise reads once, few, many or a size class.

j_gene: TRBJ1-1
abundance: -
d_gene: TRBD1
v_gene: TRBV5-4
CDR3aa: CASSPTGQGHTEAFF
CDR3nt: TGTGCCAGCAGCCCGACGGGACAGGGACACACTGAAGCTTTCTTT

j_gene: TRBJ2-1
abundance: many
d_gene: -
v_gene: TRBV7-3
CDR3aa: CASSLSGPDEQFF
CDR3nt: TGTGCCAGCAGCTTAAGTGGGCCAGATGAGCAGTTCTTC

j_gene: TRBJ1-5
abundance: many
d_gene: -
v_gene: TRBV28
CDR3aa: CASSPPPEVVPQHF
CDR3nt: TGTGCCAGCAGTCCGCCCCCGGAGGTAGTGCCCCAGCATTTT

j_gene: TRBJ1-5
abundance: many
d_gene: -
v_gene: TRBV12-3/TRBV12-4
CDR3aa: CASSLVGSREPQHF
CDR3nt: TGTGCCAGCAGTTTAGTGGGCAGCAGGGAGCCCCAGCATTTT

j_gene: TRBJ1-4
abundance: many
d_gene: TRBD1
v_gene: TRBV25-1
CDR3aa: CASSAERQGSLGKLFF
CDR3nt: TGTGCCAGCAGTGCGGAAAGACAGGGATCCTTGGGGAAACTGTTTTTT

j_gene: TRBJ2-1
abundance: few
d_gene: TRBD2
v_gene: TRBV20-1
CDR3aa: CSARDPSGRALDEQFF
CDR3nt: TGCAGTGCTAGAGATCCTAGCGGGAGGGCCCTGGATGAGCAGTTCTTC

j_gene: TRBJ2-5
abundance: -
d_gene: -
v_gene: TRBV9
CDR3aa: CASSVHPLMDQPLF
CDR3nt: TGTGCCAGCAGCGTCCACCCTTTAATGGATCAACCCCTCTTC

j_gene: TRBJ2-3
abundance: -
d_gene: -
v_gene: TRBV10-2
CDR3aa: CASSDEGWTDTQYF
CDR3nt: TGCGCCAGCAGTGACGAGGGGTGGACAGATACGCAGTATTTT

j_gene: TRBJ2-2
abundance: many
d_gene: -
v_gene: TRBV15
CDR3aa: CATSRDGGNTGELFF
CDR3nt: TGTGCCACCAGCAGAGATGGGGGGAACACCGGGGAGCTGTTTTTT

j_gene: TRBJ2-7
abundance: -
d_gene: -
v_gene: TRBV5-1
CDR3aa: CASSYDSVNYEQYF
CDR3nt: TGCGCCAGCAGCTACGACAGCGTAAACTACGAGCAGTACTTC

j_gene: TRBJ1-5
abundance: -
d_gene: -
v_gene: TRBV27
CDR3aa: CASSFLGESQPQHF
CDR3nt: TGTGCCAGCAGTTTCTTGGGGGAGAGTCAGCCCCAGCATTTT

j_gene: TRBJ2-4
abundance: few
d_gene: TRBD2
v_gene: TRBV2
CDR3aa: CASSQTRTSGSLAKNIQYF
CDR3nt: TGTGCCAGCAGTCAAACACGGACTAGCGGGAGTCTAGCCAAAAACATTCAGTACTTC

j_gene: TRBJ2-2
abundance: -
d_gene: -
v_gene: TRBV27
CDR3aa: CASFSTGELFF
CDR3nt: TGTGCCAGCTTTTCCACCGGGGAGCTGTTTTTT

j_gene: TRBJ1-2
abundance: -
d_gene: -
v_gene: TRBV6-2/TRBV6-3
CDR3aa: CASSYRVGGTAEDGYTF
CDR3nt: TGTGCCAGCAGTTACAGAGTCGGCGGGACCGCGGAGGATGGCTACACCTTC

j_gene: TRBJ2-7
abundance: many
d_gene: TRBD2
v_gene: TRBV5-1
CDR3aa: CASSLEETSGFSYEQYF
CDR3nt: TGCGCCAGCAGCTTGGAAGAGACTAGCGGGTTCTCCTACGAGCAGTACTTC

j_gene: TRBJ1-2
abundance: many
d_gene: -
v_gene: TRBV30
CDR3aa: CAWSLRGRGGYGYTF
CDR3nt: TGTGCCTGGAGTCTCCGGGGGCGGGGAGGCTATGGCTACACCTTC

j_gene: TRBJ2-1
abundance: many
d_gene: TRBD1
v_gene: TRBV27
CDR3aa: CASRLDRVSHNEQFF
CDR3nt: TGTGCCAGCCGTCTCGACAGGGTCTCCCACAATGAGCAGTTCTTC

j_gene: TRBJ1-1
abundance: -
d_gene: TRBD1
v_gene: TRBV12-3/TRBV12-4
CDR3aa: CASSTRQGGRTEAFF
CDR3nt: TGTGCCAGCAGTACCAGACAGGGGGGTCGTACTGAAGCTTTCTTT

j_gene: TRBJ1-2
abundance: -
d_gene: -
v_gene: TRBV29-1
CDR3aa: CSVAGTTKNHGYTF
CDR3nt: TGCAGCGTGGCCGGGACAACCAAAAACCATGGCTACACCTTC

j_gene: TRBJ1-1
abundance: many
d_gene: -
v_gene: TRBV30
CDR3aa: CAWSGRANTEAFF
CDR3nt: TGTGCCTGGAGCGGCAGAGCGAACACTGAAGCTTTCTTT

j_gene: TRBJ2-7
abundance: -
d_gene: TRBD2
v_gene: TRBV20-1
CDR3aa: CSAREGRTNEQYF
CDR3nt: TGCAGTGCTCGGGAGGGCCGTACTAACGAGCAGTACTTC

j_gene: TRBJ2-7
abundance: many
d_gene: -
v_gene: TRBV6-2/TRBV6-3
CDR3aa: CASSYTPGSPGEQYF
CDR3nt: TGTGCCAGCAGTTACACACCGGGGTCCCCCGGCGAGCAGTACTTC

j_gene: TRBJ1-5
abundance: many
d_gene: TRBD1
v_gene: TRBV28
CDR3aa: CASSIRDREGQPQHF
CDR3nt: TGTGCCAGCAGTATTCGGGACAGGGAGGGTCAGCCCCAGCATTTT

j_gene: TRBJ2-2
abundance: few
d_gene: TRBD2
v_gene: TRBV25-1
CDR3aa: CASTSGGGDTGELFF
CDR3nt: TGTGCCAGCACCTCGGGGGGGGGCGACACCGGGGAGCTGTTTTTT

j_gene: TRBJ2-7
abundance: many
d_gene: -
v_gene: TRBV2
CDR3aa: CASSEVRGEQYF
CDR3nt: TGTGCCAGCAGTGAAGTGAGGGGGGAGCAGTACTTC

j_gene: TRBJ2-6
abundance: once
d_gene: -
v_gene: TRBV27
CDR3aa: CASSQGTPGLYSGANVLTF
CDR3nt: TGTGCCAGCAGCCAGGGGACACCGGGATTATACTCTGGGGCCAACGTCCTGACTTTC

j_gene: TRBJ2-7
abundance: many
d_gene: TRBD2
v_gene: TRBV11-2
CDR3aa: CASSLAGTNSYEQYF
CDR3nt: TGTGCCAGCAGCTTGGCCGGGACTAACTCCTACGAGCAGTACTTC

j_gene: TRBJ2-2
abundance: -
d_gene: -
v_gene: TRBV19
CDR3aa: CASRSIAGELFF
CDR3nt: TGTGCCAGTAGGTCTATCGCCGGGGAGCTGTTTTTT

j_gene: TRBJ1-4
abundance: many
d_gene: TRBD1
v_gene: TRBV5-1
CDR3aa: CASCPGDSSQGNEKLFF
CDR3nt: TGCGCCAGCTGCCCCGGGGACAGTAGTCAGGGTAATGAAAAACTGTTTTTT

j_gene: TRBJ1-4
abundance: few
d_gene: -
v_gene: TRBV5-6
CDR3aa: CASSLETLGVYNEKLFF
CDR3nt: TGTGCCAGCAGCTTGGAGACTCTGGGGGTGTATAATGAAAAACTGTTTTTT

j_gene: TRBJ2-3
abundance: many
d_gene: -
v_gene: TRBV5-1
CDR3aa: CASSLVPGEDTQYF
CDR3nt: TGCGCCAGCAGCTTGGTGCCGGGCGAGGATACGCAGTATTTT

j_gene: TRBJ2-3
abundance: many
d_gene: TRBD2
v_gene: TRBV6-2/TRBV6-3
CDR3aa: CASGLAGASHGTDTQYF
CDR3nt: TGTGCCAGCGGATTAGCGGGAGCCTCCCATGGCACAGATACGCAGTATTTT

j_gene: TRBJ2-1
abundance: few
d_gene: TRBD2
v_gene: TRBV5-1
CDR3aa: CASSDPAGAYNEQFF
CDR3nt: TGCGCCAGCAGCGACCCAGCGGGGGCCTACAATGAGCAGTTCTTC

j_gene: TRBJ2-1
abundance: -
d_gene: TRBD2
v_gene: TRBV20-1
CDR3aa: CSARDLTSGYNEQFF
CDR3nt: TGCAGTGCTAGAGATCTAACTAGCGGGTACAATGAGCAGTTCTTC

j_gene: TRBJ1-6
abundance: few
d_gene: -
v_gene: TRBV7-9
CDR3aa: CASSTLVGHSPLHF
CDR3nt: TGTGCCAGCAGCACACTGGTGGGCCATTCACCCCTCCACTTT

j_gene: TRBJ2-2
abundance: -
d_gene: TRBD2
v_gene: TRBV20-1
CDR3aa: CSAVVGLARNTGELFF
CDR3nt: TGCAGTGCCGTCGTCGGACTAGCGAGGAACACCGGGGAGCTGTTTTTT

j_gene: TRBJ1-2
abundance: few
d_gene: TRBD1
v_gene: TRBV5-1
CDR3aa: CASSEAGTGRDGYTF
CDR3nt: TGCGCCAGCAGCGAAGCCGGGACAGGACGGGATGGCTACACCTTC

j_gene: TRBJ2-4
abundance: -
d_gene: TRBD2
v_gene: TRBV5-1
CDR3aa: CASSLGAGVGDNIQYF
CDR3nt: TGCGCCAGCAGCTTGGGGGCGGGAGTGGGCGACAACATTCAGTACTTC

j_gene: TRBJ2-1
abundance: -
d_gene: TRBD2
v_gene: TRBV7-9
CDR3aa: CASSLDSSGTPLLSYNEQFF
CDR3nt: TGTGCCAGCAGCTTAGATAGTAGCGGGACCCCCCTTCTCTCCTACAATGAGCAGTTCTTC

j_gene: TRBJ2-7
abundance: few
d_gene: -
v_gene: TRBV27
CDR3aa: CASGSGAVYEQYF
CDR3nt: TGTGCCAGCGGATCCGGAGCTGTGTACGAGCAGTACTTC

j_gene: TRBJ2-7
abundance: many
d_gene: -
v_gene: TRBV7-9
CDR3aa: CASQVSYEQYF
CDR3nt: TGTGCCAGCCAGGTCTCCTACGAGCAGTACTTC

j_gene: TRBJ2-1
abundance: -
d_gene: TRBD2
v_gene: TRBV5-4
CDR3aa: CASSSGGLGLNNEQFF
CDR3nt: TGTGCCAGCAGCTCGGGAGGACTAGGGCTGAACAATGAGCAGTTCTTC

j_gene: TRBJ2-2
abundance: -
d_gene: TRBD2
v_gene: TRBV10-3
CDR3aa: CAISEFQREGLGELFF
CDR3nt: TGTGCCATCAGTGAGTTTCAGCGGGAGGGCCTCGGGGAGCTGTTTTTT

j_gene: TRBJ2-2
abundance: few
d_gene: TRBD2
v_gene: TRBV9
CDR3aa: CASSGSTSGATGELFF
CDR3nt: TGTGCCAGCAGCGGGTCGACTAGCGGAGCCACCGGGGAGCTGTTTTTT

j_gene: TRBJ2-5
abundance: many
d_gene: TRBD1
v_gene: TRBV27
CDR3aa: CASSSGTGGLETQYF
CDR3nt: TGTGCCAGCAGCTCCGGGACAGGGGGCTTGGAGACCCAGTACTTC

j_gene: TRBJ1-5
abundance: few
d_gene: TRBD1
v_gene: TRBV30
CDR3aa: CAWRGQGVQPQHF
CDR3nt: TGTGCCTGGAGGGGACAGGGGGTTCAGCCCCAGCATTTT

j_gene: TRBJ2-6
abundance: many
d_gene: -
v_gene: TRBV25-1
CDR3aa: CASSDSAGANVLTF
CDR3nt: TGTGCCAGCAGTGACTCGGCTGGGGCCAACGTCCTGACTTTC

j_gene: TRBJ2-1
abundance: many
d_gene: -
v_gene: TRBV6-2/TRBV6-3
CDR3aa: CASSYSDEDEQFF
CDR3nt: TGTGCCAGCAGTTACTCCGACGAGGATGAGCAGTTCTTC

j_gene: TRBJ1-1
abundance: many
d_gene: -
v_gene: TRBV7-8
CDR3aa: CASSTGVLNTEAFF
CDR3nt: TGTGCCAGCAGCACCGGGGTACTGAACACTGAAGCTTTCTTT

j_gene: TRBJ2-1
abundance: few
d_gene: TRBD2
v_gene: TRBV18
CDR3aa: CASSPNREGHNEQFF
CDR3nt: TGTGCCAGCTCACCAAACCGGGAGGGCCACAATGAGCAGTTCTTC

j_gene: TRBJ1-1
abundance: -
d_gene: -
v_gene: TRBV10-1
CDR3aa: CASKMTEDTEAFF
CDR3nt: TGCGCCAGCAAAATGACAGAGGACACTGAAGCTTTCTTT

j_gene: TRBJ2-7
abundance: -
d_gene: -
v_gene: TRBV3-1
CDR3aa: CASSHGESDARYYEQYF
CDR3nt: TGTGCCAGCAGCCACGGAGAGTCGGACGCCCGATACTACGAGCAGTACTTC

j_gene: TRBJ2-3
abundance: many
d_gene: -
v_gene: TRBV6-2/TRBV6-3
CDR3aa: CASRLDAGPSDTQYF
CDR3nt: TGTGCCAGCAGGCTCGACGCAGGACCTTCGGATACGCAGTATTTT

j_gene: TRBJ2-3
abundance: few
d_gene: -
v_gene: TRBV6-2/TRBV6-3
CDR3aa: CASSSYFQITDTQYF
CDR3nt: TGTGCCAGCAGTAGTTACTTCCAGATCACAGATACGCAGTATTTT

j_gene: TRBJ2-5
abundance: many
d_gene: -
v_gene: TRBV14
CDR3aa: CASSQDPGETQYF
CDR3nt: TGCGCCAGCAGCCAAGATCCTGGCGAGACCCAGTACTTC